These T cell receptor beta chains were read from a single sample in a study of shared clonotypes between healthy human individuals. Clones were sequenced by immunoSEQ multiplex PCR, and TCRdb holds only the in-frame ones, with some missing. The repertoire has a few hundred thousand clones, roughly 79% of them found once; the top ten carry around 12%. The sequenced material came from PBMCs. Receptors originate from a woman in her forties in good health. Some clones in this sample may be carry-over from other donors' samples. Both conserved end residues are part of each CDR3.

V gene: TRBV15; J gene: TRBJ1-2; CDR3 protein: CATSRDSYYGYTF
V gene: TRBV7-8; J gene: TRBJ2-7; CDR3 protein: CASSLEITGEQYF
V gene: TRBV19; J gene: TRBJ1-5; CDR3 protein: CASSIDGPGGQPQHF
V gene: TRBV9; J gene: TRBJ2-3; CDR3 protein: CASSATGPDTQYF
V gene: TRBV6-5; J gene: TRBJ2-7; CDR3 protein: CASSLDRGPYEQYF
V gene: TRBV7-9; J gene: TRBJ2-7; CDR3 protein: CASKRGDSYEQYF
V gene: TRBV30; J gene: TRBJ2-5; CDR3 protein: CAWSAEAWETQYF
V gene: TRBV30; J gene: TRBJ1-2; CDR3 protein: CAWSVRSGYTF
V gene: TRBV7-2; J gene: TRBJ2-2; CDR3 protein: CASSLASGQTTGELFF
V gene: TRBV29-1; J gene: TRBJ2-3; CDR3 protein: CSARQGFGDTQYF
V gene: TRBV28; J gene: TRBJ2-2; CDR3 protein: CASSLLFRGNTGELFF
V gene: TRBV18; J gene: TRBJ2-3; CDR3 protein: CASSASQDKPNTQYF
V gene: TRBV11-2; J gene: TRBJ1-5; CDR3 protein: CASSLTGGGNQPQHF
V gene: TRBV5-1; J gene: TRBJ2-5; CDR3 protein: CASSVNSGKETQYF
V gene: TRBV5-4; J gene: TRBJ2-3; CDR3 protein: CASSRSGLPLLTDTQYF
V gene: TRBV7-9; J gene: TRBJ2-7; CDR3 protein: CASKGLAVQGYEQYF
V gene: TRBV5-1; J gene: TRBJ2-2; CDR3 protein: CASSESGPNTGELFF
V gene: TRBV5-1; J gene: TRBJ2-5; CDR3 protein: CASSFLIPQETQYF
V gene: TRBV6-1; J gene: TRBJ2-1; CDR3 protein: CASSEPPSGKRDNEQFF
V gene: TRBV5-6; J gene: TRBJ2-1; CDR3 protein: CASSTGTSGYNEQFF
V gene: TRBV2; J gene: TRBJ2-3; CDR3 protein: CASSASLPTDTQYF
V gene: TRBV29-1; J gene: TRBJ2-1; CDR3 protein: CSVGSGSSGYNEQFF
V gene: TRBV11-2; J gene: TRBJ2-5; CDR3 protein: CASSLARWTSGRETQYF
V gene: TRBV30; J gene: TRBJ1-1; CDR3 protein: CAWSRGDTEAFF
V gene: TRBV27; J gene: TRBJ1-1; CDR3 protein: CASSLTGSTEAFF
V gene: TRBV19; J gene: TRBJ1-5; CDR3 protein: CASSIYPWQGSQPQHF
V gene: TRBV9; J gene: TRBJ1-3; CDR3 protein: CASTEDSSGNTIYF
V gene: TRBV28; J gene: TRBJ1-2; CDR3 protein: CASSERLHGLYTF
V gene: TRBV28; J gene: TRBJ2-7; CDR3 protein: CASSLRGASYEQYF
V gene: TRBV18; J gene: TRBJ2-1; CDR3 protein: CASSPGPSSYNEQFF
V gene: TRBV7-2; J gene: TRBJ2-3; CDR3 protein: CASSFLGSSDTQYF
V gene: TRBV15; J gene: TRBJ2-1; CDR3 protein: CATSRVAGSYNEQFF
V gene: TRBV28; J gene: TRBJ2-2; CDR3 protein: CASAREFGGELFF
V gene: TRBV30; J gene: TRBJ1-1; CDR3 protein: CAWIYGARDTEAFF
V gene: TRBV30; J gene: TRBJ1-4; CDR3 protein: CAWSPKTGYRDEKLFF
V gene: TRBV6-5; J gene: TRBJ1-1; CDR3 protein: CASSYVRGTEAFF
V gene: TRBV5-6; J gene: TRBJ2-3; CDR3 protein: CASSEIGTSGNTDTQYF
V gene: TRBV7-2; J gene: TRBJ2-1; CDR3 protein: CASSLDGTRSNEQFF
V gene: TRBV11-2; J gene: TRBJ2-3; CDR3 protein: CASSRGLANTDTQYF
V gene: TRBV6-1; J gene: TRBJ2-7; CDR3 protein: CASSDLPYEQYF
V gene: TRBV10-1; J gene: TRBJ2-2; CDR3 protein: CASSSPQTGELFF
V gene: TRBV6-6; J gene: TRBJ1-5; CDR3 protein: CASSWDRASNQPQHF
V gene: TRBV10-3; J gene: TRBJ2-5; CDR3 protein: CAISASGQETQYF
V gene: TRBV7-8; J gene: TRBJ2-5; CDR3 protein: CASSLGRRQETQYF
V gene: TRBV28; J gene: TRBJ2-3; CDR3 protein: CASRRLAGDTDTQYF
V gene: TRBV4-1; J gene: TRBJ2-4; CDR3 protein: CASSQETGIAKNIQYF
V gene: TRBV13; J gene: TRBJ2-7; CDR3 protein: CASSLRPQSIYEQYF
V gene: TRBV7-9; J gene: TRBJ1-1; CDR3 protein: CASRTTGVGTEAFF